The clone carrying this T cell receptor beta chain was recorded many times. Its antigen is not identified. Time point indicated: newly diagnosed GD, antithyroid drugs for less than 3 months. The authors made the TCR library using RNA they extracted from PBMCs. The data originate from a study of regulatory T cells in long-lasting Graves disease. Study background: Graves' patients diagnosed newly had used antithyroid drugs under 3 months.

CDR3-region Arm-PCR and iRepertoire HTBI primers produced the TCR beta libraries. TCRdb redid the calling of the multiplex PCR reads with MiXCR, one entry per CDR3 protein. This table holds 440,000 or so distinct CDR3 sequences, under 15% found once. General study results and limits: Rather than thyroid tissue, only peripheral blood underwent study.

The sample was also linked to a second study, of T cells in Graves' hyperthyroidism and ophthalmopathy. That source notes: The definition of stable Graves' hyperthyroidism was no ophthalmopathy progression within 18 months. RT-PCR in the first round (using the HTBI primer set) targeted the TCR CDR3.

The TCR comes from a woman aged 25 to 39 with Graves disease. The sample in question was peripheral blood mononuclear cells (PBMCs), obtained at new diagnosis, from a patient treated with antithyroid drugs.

CDR3 sequence (DNA): TGTGCCAGCACCCTGACTAGCGGGAGTGTTGAGGAGACCCAGTACTTC. This encodes CASTLTSGSVEETQYF. This chain links TRBV12-3 or TRBV12-4 with TRBJ2-5, with TRBD2 matching over 12 bases. After removal of 7 bases from V and 5 bases from J, the junction contained 11 bases not matched to a gene. The CDR3 extends over 16 amino acids.